This T cell receptor (beta chain) was captured in a study of blood T cell repertoires in COVID-19. In the study overall: In each case, the material was cDNA or gDNA derived from T cells, B-cell-depleted T cells, or PBMCs.

Sequencing was performed with immunoSEQ multiplex PCR; in TCRdb, only in-frame clones are kept and a portion is missing. Found here are around 100,000 clones, 90% of them singletons; the top ten hold about 4.5%. This clone was seen only once. The CDR3 is made up of 15 amino acids. CDR1 and CDR2 (germline): MDHEN, SYDVKM. J was trimmed by 4 bases and V by 4 bases; bases with no gene match: 6. This receptor was identified in a woman between 50 and 59 years old with acute or convalescent COVID-19. Input material: peripheral blood. The chain couples TRBV28 to TRBJ1-2; 10 bases line up with TRBD1. CDR3 DNA sequence: TGTGCCAGCAGTTCGACAGGGGGCGGAACCTATGGCTACACCTTC. Translating gives CASSSTGGGTYGYTF.